These 28 T cell receptor beta chains share one sample of origin, sequenced in a study of human T cells and chemical hapten exposure. Time point defined: pre-sensitization, week 0. The treatment denotes: therapeutic diphenylcyclopropenone sensitization with weekly scalp DPC. Each CDR3 protein gets one entry after TCRdb re-called the RACE reads with MiXCR. The table records 40,000 or so distinct CDR3 sequences, roughly a tenth of them present only once. This sample comprised whole blood, obtained in connection with sensitization to the hapten diphenylcyclopropenone (DPC). These receptors originate from a man aged 25 to 45 with alopecia areata. Some clones in this sample may be carry-over from other donors' samples.

This clonotype was seen only a few times. The V call is TRBV20-1, the J call TRBJ1-5; TRBD1 might be the D (6 bases). The V and J ends lost 3 bases and 2 bases respectively, with 17 bases between them. This CDR3 spans 16 amino acids. CDR1 is DFQATT, CDR2 SNEGSKA, per germline (reference sequence). The DNA of the CDR3 is TGCAGTGCTAGCGGGGGCAGGTCTATGGGCAATCAGCCCCAGCATTTT. Its translation is CSASGGRSMGNQPQHF.

The V gene is TRBV9, the J gene TRBJ1-3; D not certain. In germline, CDR1 is SGDLS, CDR2 YYNGEE. CDR3 length: 12 residues. V lost 3 bases and J lost 11, with 12 bases in between. CDR3 sequence (DNA): TGTGCCAGCAGCGGTACGGCTTTCTCCATATATTTT. This translates into CASSGTAFSIYF.

This clonotype was counted between two and nine times. This sequence joins TRBV15 and TRBJ2-1; 7 bases are shared with TRBD2. Trimming cost V 8 bases and J 0 bases; bases outside gene matches: 4. Germline CDR1 LNHNV, CDR2 YYDKDF (reference sequence). CDR3 size: 14 residues. CDR3 amino acids: CATGGGSSYNEQFF. CDR3 DNA: TGTGCCACCGGCGGGGGAAGCTCCTACAATGAGCAGTTCTTC.

Only a few counts were recorded for this clonotype. This rearrangement joins TRBV6-2 or TRBV6-3 to TRBJ1-5; possible D gene TRBD1, 6 bases. This CDR3 has 14 residues. Germline CDR1 MNHEY, CDR2 SVGEGT. With 6 bases removed from V and 3 bases from J, the gap between germline ends came to 12 bases. CDR3 region: CASSPGDLNQPQHF. CDR3 DNA: TGTGCCAGCAGCCCAGGGGACCTCAATCAGCCCCAGCATTTT.

This clonotype has at least ten counts. The DNA of the CDR3 is TGCAGTGCTAGATGGACTAGCGGGGCTACCGGGGAGCTGTTTTTT. It yields the protein CSARWTSGATGELFF. The V gene is TRBV20-1, the J gene TRBJ2-2; 12 bases fit TRBD2. Unmatched junction bases numbered 3, after V lost 2 bases and J lost 5 bases. Germline V gene lookup returns CDR1 DFQATT and CDR2 SNEGSKA (reference sequence). The CDR3 extends over 15 amino acids.

This clonotype was detected ten times or more. V is TRBV20-1 and J is TRBJ1-6, with 8 bases that match TRBD1. The V segment lost 3 bases and the J segment 9 bases; nucleotides outside the gene matches: 4. The CDR3 spans 13 residues. Germline CDR1 and CDR2: DFQATT and SNEGSKA (reference sequence). The CDR3 DNA reads as TGCAGTGCTAGGTGGGACAGGACTTCACCCCTCCACTTT. It codes for CSARWDRTSPLHF.

This clonotype was recorded many times. V and J are TRBV11-2 and TRBJ2-3; D perhaps matches TRBD1 (5 bases). Trimming removed 2 bases at V and 10 bases at J, with 13 bases between. The CDR3 is made up of 13 amino acids. Germline V lookup: CDR1 SGHAT, CDR2 FQNNGV. CDR3 DNA: TGTGCCAGCAGCTTACAGGGTTTCGGAGCGCAGTATTTT. It is translated as CASSLQGFGAQYF.

There are many counts of this clonotype. The genes are TRBV3-1 and TRBJ1-2, with D maybe TRBD1 (5 bases). This CDR3 spans 15 amino acids. Trimming removed 4 bases from V and 4 bases from J, with 16 bases in between. Germline V gives CDR1 LGHDT, CDR2 YNNKEL (reference sequence). The CDR3 reads CASSPLGGSSYGYTF. CDR3 sequence (DNA): TGTGCCAGCAGCCCCCTCGGGGGATCTAGCTATGGCTACACCTTC.

The table lists this clonotype with many counts. The chain couples TRBV5-1 to TRBJ1-6; perhaps TRBD1 as D (5 bases). The germline V gene encodes CDR1 SGHRS and CDR2 YFSETQ. The germline V and J ends were trimmed by 0 bases and 7 bases, with 11 bases remaining between them. The CDR3 spans 15 residues. The CDR3 loop is CASSLEGAQNSPLHF. The CDR3 coding sequence is TGCGCCAGCAGCTTGGAAGGGGCACAGAATTCACCCCTCCACTTT.

The V and J genes are TRBV4-1 and TRBJ2-1; 8 bases are a match to TRBD2. V lost 3 bases, J lost 3 bases, and 4 bases stayed unmatched. This CDR3 is built from 15 residues. Looked up from germline, CDR1 is MGHRA and CDR2 is YSYEKL. The CDR3 region is CASSQVTSGYNEQFF. In nucleotides, the CDR3 is TGCGCCAGCAGCCAGGTAACTAGCGGCTACAATGAGCAGTTCTTC.

V is TRBV7-9 and J is TRBJ1-6; 8 bases agree with TRBD1. This CDR3 is built from 14 residues. Germline V gene data show CDR1 as SEHNR and CDR2 as FQNEAQ (reference sequence). After removal of 1 base from V and 7 bases from J, the junction contained 0 bases not matched to a gene. The CDR3 sequence: CASSLGTGNSPLHF. CDR3 sequence (DNA): TGTGCCAGCAGCTTAGGGACAGGGAATTCACCCCTCCACTTT.

This chain links TRBV30 with TRBJ2-7; D remains unclear. Germline assignment: CDR1 GTSNPN and CDR2 SVGIG (reference sequence). The CDR3 is 13 residues long. The V gene lost 2 bases and the J gene lost 5 bases, with 13 bases spanning the gap. CDR3 bases: TGTGCCTGGAGTCCCGACTCGTTCGACGAGCAGTACGTC. This sequence encodes CAWSPDSFDEQYV.

The chain joins TRBV3-1 to TRBJ1-5, with 7 bases lining up with TRBD1. The CDR3 has 13 amino acids. The ends lost 4 bases at V and 15 bases at J; junction bases unmatched: 12. From germline, CDR1 is LGHDT and CDR2 YNNKEL (reference sequence). This CDR3 reads CASSPRQGISPHF. The CDR3 bases are TGTGCCAGCAGCCCCAGACAGGGTATCTCCCCGCATTTT.

The chain carries TRBV12-3 or TRBV12-4 and TRBJ1-1, with 8 nucleotides matching TRBD1. V shed 5 bases and J 5 bases; nucleotides not matched to a gene: 7. The CDR3 extends over 14 amino acids. CDR3 in amino acids: CASSNQGAWTEAFF. CDR3 coding DNA: TGTGCCAGCAGTAACCAGGGGGCTTGGACTGAAGCTTTCTTT.

This chain joins TRBV28 and TRBJ2-7; 11 bases match TRBD2. The germline gives CDR1 MDHEN, CDR2 SYDVKM. Trimming cost V 6 bases and J 3 bases; bases outside gene matches: 7. This CDR3 is built from 15 residues. The CDR3 reads CASRQGTSGFYEQYV. The CDR3 region has the DNA TGTGCCAGCAGACAGGGGACTAGCGGCTTCTACGAGCAGTACGTC.

As DNA, the CDR3 is TGTGCCAGCAGCTTTTTTCTAGCGGGGGTCGAAGATACGCAGTATTTT. It specifies CASSFFLAGVEDTQYF. The gene calls are TRBV7-9 and TRBJ2-3; 10 bases are a match to TRBD2. Germline V CDR1 and CDR2: SEHNR, FQNEAQ (reference sequence). The length of the CDR3 is 16 residues. The V segment lost 3 bases and the J segment 5 bases; nucleotides outside the gene matches: 8.

This clonotype was recorded many times. The rearrangement links TRBV7-9 to TRBJ2-7; 8 bases fit TRBD1. The J segment lost 7 bases and the V segment lost 5 bases, leaving 7 bases of the junction unmatched. Looked up from germline, CDR1 is SEHNR and CDR2 is FQNEAQ (reference sequence). The CDR3 is 13 amino acids. The CDR3 sequence is CASSGRDRGEQYV. CDR3 nucleotide sequence: TGTGCCAGCAGCGGACGAGACAGGGGAGAGCAGTACGTC.

This clonotype was observed a few times. The V gene is TRBV2, the J gene TRBJ1-4, with D possibly TRBD1 on 6 matching bases. V lost 4 bases, J lost 3 bases, and 12 bases lay in between. This CDR3 has 15 amino acids. The germline CDR1 and CDR2 sequences are SNHLY and FYNNEI. Here the CDR3 DNA reads TGTGCCAGCAGTGCAGGGGCGCGGTCTAATGAAAAACTGTTTTTT. This translates into CASSAGARSNEKLFF.

This clonotype was observed many times. The V gene is TRBV27, the J gene TRBJ2-2; possible D gene TRBD2, 7 bases. The CDR3 totals 14 residues. Trimming stripped 5 bases from V and 7 bases from J, with 14 bases between. From germline, CDR1 is MNHEY and CDR2 SMNVEV (reference sequence). In nucleotides, the CDR3 is TGTGCCAGCAGTCTGGGAGGGGGTGACGGGGAGCTGTTTTTT. It encodes CASSLGGGDGELFF.

This clonotype was counted between two and nine times. The rearrangement uses TRBV6-5 and TRBJ2-7; 8 bases map to TRBD1. The CDR3 totals 15 residues. Germline V gives CDR1 MNHEY, CDR2 SVGAGI. Trimming took 7 bases from V and 4 from J; bases not matched to a gene: 12. This CDR3 is CASNKPTGGRYEQYV. The CDR3 nucleotides are TGTGCCAGCAATAAACCTACAGGGGGGAGGTACGAGCAGTACGTC.

This sequence joins TRBV7-3 and TRBJ1-6; 9 bases fit TRBD1. V trimming: 4 bases; J trimming: 7 bases; junction bases outside the gene matches: 2. From germline, CDR1 is SGHTA and CDR2 FQGTGA. The CDR3 is 14 amino acids. This chain's CDR3 is CASSSDRGNSPLHF. The DNA for the CDR3 is TGTGCCAGCAGCTCGGACAGGGGAAATTCACCCCTCCACTTT.

This clonotype was seen repeatedly, ten times or more. The CDR3 sequence: CASSQGYPAYNEQFF. CDR3 DNA: TGCGCCAGCAGCCAAGGTTATCCCGCCTACAATGAGCAGTTCTTC. V and J are TRBV4-1 and TRBJ2-1; D gene unclear. Germline V gives CDR1 MGHRA, CDR2 YSYEKL. There are 15 residues in the CDR3. Trimming took off 1 base at V and 2 bases at J, with 9 bases between the two ends.

The table lists this clonotype with a few counts. The chain joins TRBV11-3 to TRBJ2-3, with 7 bases fitting TRBD2. The CDR3 consists of 14 residues. Per the germline V gene, CDR1 is SGHNT and CDR2 is YENEEA. The V and J ends lost 5 bases and 2 bases, in that order; junction bases with no gene match: 4. The CDR3 protein is CASSRGGVTDTQYF. Here the CDR3 DNA reads TGTGCCAGCAGCAGGGGAGGGGTCACAGATACGCAGTATTTT.

This chain uses TRBV29-1 with TRBJ2-4, with TRBD2 identical over 13 bases. CDR3 length: 13 amino acids. CDR1 is SQVTM and CDR2 is ANQGSEA in the germline V gene. V was pared by 5 bases and J by 10 bases, with 5 bases of the junction left unmatched. The CDR3 reads CSVLGTSGEIQYF. CDR3 bases: TGCAGCGTTTTGGGGACTAGCGGGGAAATTCAGTACTTC.

The chain employs TRBV7-9 and TRBJ2-7; D unclear. Trimming shortened V by 1 base and J by 5 bases, and 6 bases separated the two germline ends. The length of the CDR3 is 12 residues. Germline CDR1 is SEHNR and CDR2 is FQNEAQ (reference sequence). CDR3 amino acids: CASSLVSHEQYV. As DNA, the CDR3 is TGTGCCAGCAGCTTAGTTTCCCACGAGCAGTACGTC.

Ten or more counts support this clonotype. The rearrangement links TRBV10-3 to TRBJ2-7, with TRBD1 matching 9 bases. Germline V CDR1 and CDR2: ENHRY, SYGVKD. The junction had 6 bases not matched to a gene; V was cut back by 5 bases and J by 4 bases. This CDR3 comprises 14 residues. Here the CDR3 DNA reads TGTGCCATCAGTCCGGGACAGGGCGGGTACGAGCAGTACGTC. Its translation is CAISPGQGGYEQYV.

V and J are TRBV28 and TRBJ1-2; 8 bases line up with TRBD1. The CDR3 covers 14 residues. V lost 5 bases, J lost 4 bases, and 6 bases stayed unmatched. Per germline, CDR1 MDHEN and CDR2 SYDVKM. In DNA form, the CDR3 reads TGTGCCAGCAGTCCGGGACAGGCCCCCTATGGCTACACCTTC. It specifies CASSPGQAPYGYTF.

Here the CDR3 DNA reads TGTGCCAGCAGCGCCTCTAGCGGGAGTAGCCTAAACATTCAGTACTTC. Protein product: CASSASSGSSLNIQYF. The V and J genes are TRBV7-2 and TRBJ2-4; 10 positions agree with TRBD2. Germline trimming cut 5 bases from V and 6 bases from J; bases unmatched to any gene: 10. Germline V gene lookup returns CDR1 SGHTA and CDR2 FQGNSA. This CDR3 region has 16 residues.